The 16 T cell receptor beta chains in this list originate from one sample, sequenced in a study of T cell responses to AZD1222 COVID-19 vaccine. Sequenced by immunoSEQ multiplex PCR; TCRdb stores in-frame clones only, minus some. The sample contains approximately 140,000 clones, around 92% of which appear only once. The specimen comprised peripheral blood, sampled on day 0 of AZD1222 vaccination. The receptor set was obtained from an adult in good health.

V and J are TRBV6-6 and TRBJ1-2; 10 bases are shared with TRBD1. Germline V CDR1 and CDR2: MNHNY, SVGAGI (reference sequence). The CDR3 is 13 residues long. J lost 8 bases, V lost 5 bases, and 5 bases had no gene match. CDR3 nucleotides: TGTGCCAGCAGTCTCGGGACAGGGGAAGGCTACACCTTC. Encoded protein: CASSLGTGEGYTF.

Regarding this clone: At one end, the junction sequence differs from germline, possibly due to a read error. The V gene is TRBV7-7, the J gene TRBJ2-5; 10 bases map to TRBD2. Germline V gene lookup returns CDR1 SSHAT and CDR2 FNYEAQ (reference sequence). CDR3 size: 17 residues. CDR3 residues: CASSLSATSGYQETQYF. Here the CDR3 DNA reads TGTGCTAGCAGCTTGTCGGCGACTAGCGGGTACCAAGAGACCCAGTACTTC.

Here the CDR3 reads CAISERLANYGYTF. The CDR3 DNA reads TGTGCCATCAGTGAAAGGTTAGCTAACTATGGCTACACCTTC. The chain links TRBV10-3 to TRBJ1-2; D unclear. The CDR3 runs to 14 residues. V was trimmed by 3 bases and J by 0 bases, leaving 8 bases between them. Looked up from germline, CDR1 is ENHRY and CDR2 is SYGVKD.

V and J are TRBV19 and TRBJ2-2; possibly TRBD1 for D (6 bases). Per germline, CDR1 LNHDA and CDR2 SQIVND (reference sequence). V was shortened by 7 bases and J by 4 bases, with 19 bases between the two germline ends. The CDR3 covers 16 residues. CDR3 bases: TGTGCCAGTAACCATTTGTGGACAGCAGCCACCGGGGAGCTGTTTTTT. Protein: CASNHLWTAATGELFF.

This clone was picked up one time. This chain connects TRBV7-2 to TRBJ1-1; 7 bases fit TRBD1. The CDR3 has 17 residues. The germline V gene has CDR1 SGHTA and CDR2 FQGNSA. After removal of 3 bases from V and 0 bases from J, the junction contained 10 bases not matched to a gene. CDR3 loop: CASSFPSTGTMNTEAFF. CDR3 nucleotides: TGTGCCAGCAGCTTTCCCTCGACAGGGACGATGAACACTGAAGCTTTCTTT.

The chain has TRBV4-1 and TRBJ2-1, with D tentatively TRBD1 or TRBD2 (5 bases each). The V gene lost 3 bases and the J gene lost 6 bases, with 21 bases spanning the gap. Germline CDR1 is MGHRA and CDR2 is YSYEKL. CDR3 length: 17 amino acids. CDR3 coding DNA: TGCGCCAGCAGCCATAAGAATCCCGGGACGTCCACCAATGAGCAGTTCTTC. It yields the protein CASSHKNPGTSTNEQFF.

V is TRBV5-6 and J is TRBJ2-1; TRBD2 matches 10 bases. CDR1 SGHDT and CDR2 YYEEEE come from the germline V gene. V shed 2 bases, J shed 5 bases, and the junction held 4 bases outside the gene matches. The CDR3 is 15 amino acids. The CDR3 is CASSFQREGHNEQFF. Written as DNA, the CDR3 is TGTGCCAGCAGCTTCCAGCGGGAGGGCCACAATGAGCAGTTCTTC.

The chain uses TRBV5-1 and TRBJ2-5; D is unresolved. The length of the CDR3 is 14 residues. Germline V gives CDR1 SGHRS, CDR2 YFSETQ. V shed 4 bases and J shed 5 bases, with 15 bases lying between them. The CDR3 region is CASSPWRSRETQYF. In DNA, the CDR3 is TGCGCCAGCAGCCCCTGGCGTTCACGGGAGACCCAGTACTTC.

This clone was detected once. The genes are TRBV5-1 and TRBJ2-3, with TRBD1 matching 10 bases. There are 15 residues in the CDR3. Unmatched junction bases numbered 5, after V lost 4 bases and J lost 3 bases. Germline CDR1 is SGHRS and CDR2 is YFSETQ. This chain's CDR3 is CASSLRDRGTDTQYF. CDR3 DNA sequence: TGCGCCAGCAGCCTCCGGGACAGGGGAACAGATACGCAGTATTTT.

J is TRBJ2-5 and V is TRBV7-9, with a possible D match to TRBD1 (5 bases). The V end lost 0 bases, the J end lost 5 bases, and 13 bases lay between the germline ends. The CDR3 covers 15 residues. In germline, CDR1 is SEHNR, CDR2 FQNEAQ (reference sequence). CDR3 coding DNA: TGTGCCAGCAGCTTAGCCCAGGGCTTAAGGGAGACCCAGTACTTC. This gives the protein CASSLAQGLRETQYF. The entire variable domain, with the rest obtained from reference TRBV7-9 and TRBJ2-5, is as follows: DTGVSQNPRHKITKRGQNVTFRCDPISEHNRLYWYRQTLGQGPEFLTYFQNEAQLEKSRLLSDRFSAERPKGSFSTLEIQRTEQGDSAMYLCASSLAQGLRETQYFGPGTRLLVL.

The rearrangement links TRBV3-1 (or the pseudogene TRBV3-2) to TRBJ2-6; D remains unclear. CDR1 LGHDT and CDR2 YNNKEL come from the germline V gene (reference sequence). V lost 1 base, J lost 1 base, and 5 bases lay in between. The CDR3 is 15 residues long. CDR3 sequence (DNA): TGTGCCAGCAGCCAAGCCCGTTCTGGGGCCAACGTCCTGACTTTC. As protein: CASSQARSGANVLTF.

The sample holds one count of this clone. The CDR3 DNA follows: TGTGCCAGCAGTTTTACGACCGGGGAGCTGTTTTTT. Its translation: CASSFTTGELFF. The chain recombines TRBV28 with TRBJ2-2; D call uncertain. The CDR3 contains 12 residues. The germline V gene has CDR1 MDHEN and CDR2 SYDVKM. V was pared by 3 bases and J by 5 bases, with 4 bases between.

The rearrangement joins TRBV9 to TRBJ1-2; TRBD1 might be the D (5 bases). Germline values: CDR1 SGDLS, CDR2 YYNGEE. V was shortened by 1 base and J by 6 bases, with 13 bases between the two germline ends. The CDR3 runs to 14 residues. The CDR3: CASSVSPRVHGYTF. The CDR3 DNA reads as TGTGCCAGCAGCGTATCTCCCAGGGTACATGGCTACACCTTC. Complete variable domain (other parts from reference TRBV9 and TRBJ1-2): DSGVTQTPKHLITATGQRVTLRCSPRSGDLSVYWYQQSLDQGLQFLIQYYNGEERAKGNILERFSAQQFPDLHSELNLSSLELGDSALYFCASSVSPRVHGYTFGSGTRLTVV.

V gene TRBV7-3 combines with J gene TRBJ2-1; TRBD1 matches 7 bases. The CDR3 loop spans 16 amino acids. V gave up 3 bases and J gave up 10 bases; unmatched junction bases: 15. The germline CDR1 and CDR2 sequences are SGHTA and FQGTGA. CDR3 protein: CASSFAGTERLGEQFF. The CDR3 DNA is TGTGCCAGCAGCTTCGCCGGGACAGAGCGGTTAGGAGAGCAGTTCTTC.

The chain uses TRBV7-8 and TRBJ2-7, with D tentatively TRBD1 (6 bases). Trimming left V 2 bases short and J 6 bases short, with 8 bases between. CDR1 SGHVS and CDR2 FQNEAQ come from the germline V gene. This CDR3 region has 12 residues. The CDR3 protein is CASSLHRVEQYF. DNA for the CDR3: TGTGCCAGCAGCTTACACAGGGTCGAGCAGTACTTC.

This clone was detected only once. This chain joins TRBV15 and TRBJ2-1; D may be TRBD2 (6 bases). Germline CDR1 LNHNV, CDR2 YYDKDF (reference sequence). The CDR3 runs to 14 residues. The V end lost 0 bases, the J end lost 7 bases, and 10 bases lay between the germline ends. The CDR3, as DNA: TGTGCCACCAGCAGAGATCTTGGGGGGAATGAGCAGTTCTTC. This codes for CATSRDLGGNEQFF. Full variable domain (outside the CDR3, taken from reference TRBV15 and TRBJ2-1): DAMVIQNPRYQVTQFGKPVTLSCSQTLNHNVMYWYQQKSSQAPKLLFHYYDKDFNNEADTPDNFQSRRPNTSFCFLDIRSPGLGDTAMYLCATSRDLGGNEQFFGPGTRLTVL.